This T cell receptor (beta chain) stems from a study of shared clonotypes between healthy human individuals. About the research overall: Donors had three CD4 naive, three CD4 memory, two CD8 naive and one CD8 memory plate apiece.

Whole-study results and caveats: In general, naive subsets displayed greater estimated richness than memory subsets did. All-four-donor shared clonotypes had higher generation probabilities than non-shared clonotypes did.

Points on this clone: What it binds is not known.

CD45RO-negative cells were positively selected for CCR7, leaving out terminally differentiated effector memory CD45RA+ cells. At the deep level, the assay was run. This table comes from immunoSEQ multiplex PCR, and its TCRdb copy is limited to in-frame clones, with some not included. The table includes about 580,000 clones, 98% detected once. Germline CDR1 MNHNY, CDR2 SVGAGI (reference sequence). Trimming removed 7 bases from V and 4 bases from J, with 19 bases in between. The CDR3 is 15 amino acids. The sample consisted of naive CD8+ T cells sorted from blood. The chain couples TRBV6-6 to TRBJ1-2, with D maybe TRBD1 (5 bases). The sequence came from a young man in good health. CDR3 sequence (DNA): TGTGCCAGCACCTACACGGACACTAGCGGCTATGGCTACACCTTC. Translated, it gives CASTYTDTSGYGYTF.